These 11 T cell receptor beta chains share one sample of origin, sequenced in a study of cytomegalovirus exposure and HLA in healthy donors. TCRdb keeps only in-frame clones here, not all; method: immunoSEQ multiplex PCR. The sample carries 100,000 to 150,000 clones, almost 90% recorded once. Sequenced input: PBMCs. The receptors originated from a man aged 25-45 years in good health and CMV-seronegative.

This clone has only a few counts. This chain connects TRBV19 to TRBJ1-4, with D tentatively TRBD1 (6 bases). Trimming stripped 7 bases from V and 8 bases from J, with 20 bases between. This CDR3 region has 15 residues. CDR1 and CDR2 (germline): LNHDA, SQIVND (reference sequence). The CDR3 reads CASTPSGGREEKLFF. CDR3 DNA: TGTGCCAGTACCCCTTCGGGGGGCCGGGAGGAAAAACTGTTTTTT.

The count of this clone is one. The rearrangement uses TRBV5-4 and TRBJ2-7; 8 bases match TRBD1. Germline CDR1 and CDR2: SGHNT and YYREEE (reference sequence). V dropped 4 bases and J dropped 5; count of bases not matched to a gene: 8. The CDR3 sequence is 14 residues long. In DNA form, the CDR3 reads TGTGCCAGCAGCAGCAGGGGGCCGGACGACGAGCAGTACTTC. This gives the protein CASSSRGPDDEQYF.

The CDR3 DNA reads TGCGCCAGCAGCACCAGACCCGGGACAGGGGCTTACCAGACCGGGGAGCTGTTTTTT. It specifies CASSTRPGTGAYQTGELFF. The chain joins TRBV10-2 to TRBJ2-2; TRBD1 agrees at 10 bases. The J segment lost 5 bases and the V segment lost 6 bases, leaving 18 bases of the junction unmatched. This CDR3 comprises 19 residues. Germline V gene data show CDR1 as WSHSY and CDR2 as SAAADI.

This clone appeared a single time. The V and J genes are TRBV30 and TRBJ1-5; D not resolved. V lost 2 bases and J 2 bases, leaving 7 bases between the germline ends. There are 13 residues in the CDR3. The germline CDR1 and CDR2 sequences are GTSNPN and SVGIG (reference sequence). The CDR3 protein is CAWSTIGNQPQHF. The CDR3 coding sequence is TGTGCCTGGAGTACTATTGGCAATCAGCCCCAGCATTTT.

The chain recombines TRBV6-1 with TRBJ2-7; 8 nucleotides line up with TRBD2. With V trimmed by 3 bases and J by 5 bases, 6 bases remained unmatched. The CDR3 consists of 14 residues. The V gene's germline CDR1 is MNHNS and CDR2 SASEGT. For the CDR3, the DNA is TGTGCCAGCAGTGAGGGGACTAGTTGGCACGAGCAGTACTTC. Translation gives CASSEGTSWHEQYF.

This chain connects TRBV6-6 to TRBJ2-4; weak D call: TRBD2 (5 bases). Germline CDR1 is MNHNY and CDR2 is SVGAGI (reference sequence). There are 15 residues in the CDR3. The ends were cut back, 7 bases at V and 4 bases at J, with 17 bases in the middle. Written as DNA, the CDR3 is TGTGCCAGCACCTCCTCTAGCCTTCCAAAAAACATTCAGTACTTC. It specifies CASTSSSLPKNIQYF.

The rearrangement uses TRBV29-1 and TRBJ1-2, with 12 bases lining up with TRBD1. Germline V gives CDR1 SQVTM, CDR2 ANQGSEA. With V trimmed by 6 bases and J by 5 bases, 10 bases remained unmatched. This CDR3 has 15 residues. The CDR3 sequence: CSVTPGQGAGYGYTF. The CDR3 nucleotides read TGCAGCGTAACTCCGGGACAGGGGGCCGGGTATGGCTACACCTTC. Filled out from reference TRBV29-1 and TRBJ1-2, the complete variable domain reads SAVISQKPSRDICQRGTSLTIQCQVDSQVTMMFWYRQQPGQSLTLIATANQGSEATYESGFVIDKFPISRPNLTFSTLTVSNMSPEDSSIYLCSVTPGQGAGYGYTFGSGTRLTVV.

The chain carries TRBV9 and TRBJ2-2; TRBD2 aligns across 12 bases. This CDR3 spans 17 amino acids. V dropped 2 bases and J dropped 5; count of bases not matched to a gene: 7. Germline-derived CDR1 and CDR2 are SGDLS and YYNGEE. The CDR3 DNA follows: TGTGCCAGCAGCGTGCTAGCGGGAGGGGTCGGTACCGGGGAGCTGTTTTTT. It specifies CASSVLAGGVGTGELFF.

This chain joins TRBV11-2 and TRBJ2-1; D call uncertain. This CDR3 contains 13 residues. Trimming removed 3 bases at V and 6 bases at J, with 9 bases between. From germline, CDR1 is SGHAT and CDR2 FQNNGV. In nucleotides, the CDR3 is TGTGCCAGCAGCTTTGGGCCGACCAATGAGCAGTTCTTC. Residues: CASSFGPTNEQFF. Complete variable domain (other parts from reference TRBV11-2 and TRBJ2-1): EAGVAQSPRYKIIEKRQSVAFWCNPISGHATLYWYQQILGQGPKLLIQFQNNGVVDDSQLPKDRFSAERLKGVDSTLKIQPAKLEDSAVYLCASSFGPTNEQFFGPGTRLTVL.

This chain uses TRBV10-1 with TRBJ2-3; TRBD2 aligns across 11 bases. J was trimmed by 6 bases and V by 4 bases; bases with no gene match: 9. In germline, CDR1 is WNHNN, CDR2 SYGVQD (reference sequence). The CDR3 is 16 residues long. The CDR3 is CASSGGLAARLDTQYF. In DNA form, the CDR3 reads TGCGCCAGCAGTGGGGGACTAGCGGCCCGTTTGGATACGCAGTATTTT.

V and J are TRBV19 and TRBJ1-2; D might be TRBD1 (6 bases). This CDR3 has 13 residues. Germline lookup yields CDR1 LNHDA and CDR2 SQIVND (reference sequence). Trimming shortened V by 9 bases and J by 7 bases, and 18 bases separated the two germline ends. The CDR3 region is CARPNTGTFGYTF. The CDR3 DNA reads TGTGCCAGACCTAATACAGGGACGTTTGGCTACACCTTC.